This paragraph reports one T cell receptor beta chain. Germline V gives CDR1 LGHNA, CDR2 YSLEER. The CDR3 runs 15 residues. V shed 0 bases and J shed 0 bases, with 8 bases lying between them. This entry comes from a study of blood T cell repertoires in COVID-19. About the study: Sources were T cells, B-cell-depleted T cells, or PBMCs; the material itself was cDNA or gDNA.

As handled by the study authors: Using reference gene primer amplification, nucleated cell counts were estimated. The repertoire was sequenced with immunoSEQ multiplex PCR; TCRdb's copy has only in-frame clones and lacks some. The V and J calls and clone size are taken from that table; D and trimming were inferred from the DNA. The table lists approximately 340,000 clones, about 86% of them singletons. The receptor was derived from a man between 25 and 39 years old with active or convalescent COVID-19. The rearrangement joins TRBV4-3 to TRBJ1-1; D is ambiguous. Sequenced material: peripheral blood. CDR3 protein: CASSQDASMNTEAFF. The CDR3 DNA reads as TGCGCCAGCAGCCAAGACGCAAGCATGAACACTGAAGCTTTCTTT.